What follows are 27 T cell receptor beta chains derived from one specimen sequenced in a study of PD-L1 blockade in urothelial cancer. The protocol was immunoSEQ multiplex PCR, while the TCRdb copy is restricted to in-frame clones and leaves out a portion. The table records roughly 77,000 clones, 84% of them present only once. Time point meaning: pretreatment peripheral blood. The sequenced sample was PBMCs, obtained around atezolizumab (anti-PD-L1) treatment. All receptors derive from a woman between 65 and 79 years old with urothelial cancer.

The rearrangement joins TRBV30 to TRBJ2-7; D is unclear. CDR1 and CDR2 (germline): GTSNPN, SVGIG (reference sequence). This CDR3 comprises 12 residues. With 1 base removed from V and 3 bases from J, the gap between germline ends came to 7 bases. The CDR3 bases are TGTGCCTGGAGTGATTCCCTCTACGAGCAGTACTTC. Protein: CAWSDSLYEQYF.

The J gene is TRBJ2-3, the V gene TRBV7-3, with D perhaps matching TRBD2 (6 bases). The germline V gene has CDR1 SGHTA and CDR2 FQGTGA. CDR3 length: 14 amino acids. Trimming pared 4 bases from V and 4 bases from J, leaving 12 bases between. The DNA of the CDR3 is TGTGCCAGCAGCTCGGTCGGGAGTTCAGATACGCAGTATTTT. It codes for CASSSVGSSDTQYF.

The chain combines TRBV19 with TRBJ1-2; TRBD1 matches 9 bases. From germline, CDR1 is LNHDA and CDR2 SQIVND (reference sequence). The CDR3 contains 15 residues. J was trimmed by 4 bases and V by 5 bases; bases with no gene match: 8. As DNA, the CDR3 is TGTGCCAGTAGTCCTTGGACAGGGGAAACCTATGGCTACACCTTC. Amino acid sequence: CASSPWTGETYGYTF. Supplemented by reference TRBV19 and TRBJ1-2, the full variable domain reads DGGITQSPKYLFRKEGQNVTLSCEQNLNHDAMYWYRQDPGQGLRLIYYSQIVNDFQKGDIAEGYSVSREKKESFPLTVTSAQKNPTAFYLCASSPWTGETYGYTFGSGTRLTVV.

The chain is built from TRBV6-5 and TRBJ1-1; weak D call: TRBD1 (6 bases). The germline gives CDR1 MNHEY, CDR2 SVGAGI. This CDR3 contains 13 residues. The germline V and J ends were trimmed by 2 bases and 5 bases, with 9 bases remaining between them. CDR3 sequence: CASSYKGETEAFF. The CDR3 bases are TGTGCCAGCAGTTACAAGGGGGAGACTGAAGCTTTCTTT.

The chain combines TRBV5-4 with TRBJ1-2, with D perhaps TRBD1 (5 bases). Germline-derived CDR1 and CDR2 are SGHNT and YYREEE (reference sequence). The CDR3 contains 17 residues. V was clipped by 4 bases and J by 8 bases, with 27 bases between them. CDR3 amino acids: CASSPAGGLAVSGGYTF. CDR3 DNA: TGTGCCAGCAGCCCCGCCGGGGGGTTGGCTGTCTCGGGGGGCTACACCTTC.

As to this clone: At one end the junction does not follow the germline gene, possibly because of a read error. The rearrangement uses TRBV7-8 and TRBJ2-1, with 9 bases fitting TRBD1. Germline V gives CDR1 SGHVS, CDR2 FQNEAQ. The CDR3 totals 16 residues. CDR3 bases: TGTGCCAGCAGCCTCCTTCCCAGGACAGGGGTGGATGAGCAGCTCTTC. It yields the protein CASSLLPRTGVDEQLF.

The rearrangement uses TRBV7-7 and TRBJ2-2, with 10 bases lining up with TRBD1. Germline CDR1 is SSHAT and CDR2 is FNYEAQ (reference sequence). V shed 5 bases, J shed 4 bases, and the junction held 7 bases outside the gene matches. This CDR3 is built from 16 residues. CDR3 protein: CASSPGTGEVTGELFF. The DNA for the CDR3 is TGTGCCAGCAGCCCCGGGACAGGGGAGGTCACCGGGGAGCTGTTTTTT.

This clone was detected only a few times. V is TRBV10-2 and J is TRBJ2-6; TRBD1 is a possible D gene (5 bases). CDR3 length equals 17 residues. Germline CDR1 and CDR2: WSHSY and SAAADI. V was clipped by 6 bases and J by 0 bases, with 15 bases between them. CDR3 protein: CASSGTTASSGANVLTF. For the CDR3, the DNA is TGCGCCAGCAGCGGTACGACAGCGAGCTCTGGGGCCAACGTCCTGACTTTC.

The genes are TRBV7-8 and TRBJ1-5, with D unresolved. V shed 3 bases and J shed 6 bases, with 9 bases lying between them. The germline CDR1 and CDR2 sequences are SGHVS and FQNEAQ. The CDR3 runs 13 residues. CDR3 DNA sequence: TGTGCCAGCAGCTTTCAAGAGTTTCAGCCCCAGCATTTT. Its translation is CASSFQEFQPQHF.

In this sample, this clone turned up once. The chain couples TRBV6-1 to TRBJ1-2; TRBD1 might be the D (5 bases). This CDR3 spans 14 amino acids. V lost 5 bases and J lost 3, with 13 bases in between. Germline V gives CDR1 MNHNS, CDR2 SASEGT. The DNA for the CDR3 is TGTGCCAGCAGTTATCCGACAGAAGACTATGGCTACACCTTC. This gives the protein CASSYPTEDYGYTF.

This sequence joins TRBV19 and TRBJ1-2, with 7 positions matching TRBD1. CDR1 and CDR2 (germline): LNHDA, SQIVND (reference sequence). Trimming at V came to 5 bases and at J to 5 bases, leaving 14 bases not matched to a gene. The CDR3 loop spans 16 amino acids. The CDR3 DNA reads TGTGCCAGTAGTCCCACGAACGACAGGGCCTTTTATGGCTACACCTTC. Protein sequence: CASSPTNDRAFYGYTF.

The rearrangement joins TRBV18 to TRBJ2-4; 7 bases map to TRBD1. Trimming cost V 0 bases and J 8 bases; bases outside gene matches: 4. The CDR3 contains 14 residues. The germline CDR1 and CDR2 sequences are KGHSH and LQKENI. The CDR3: CASSPPGGLDIQYF. The CDR3 region has the DNA TGTGCCAGCTCACCACCAGGGGGCTTAGACATTCAGTACTTC.

The gene calls are TRBV25-1 and TRBJ2-3, with 7 positions matching TRBD1. Looked up from germline, CDR1 is MGHDK and CDR2 is SYGVNS. V lost 3 bases and J lost 4; bases outside the gene matches: 7. The CDR3 sequence is 15 residues long. The CDR3 DNA reads as TGTGCCAGCAGTGAGACCGGGACAGCGGCAGATACGCAGTATTTT. Its translation: CASSETGTAADTQYF.

The chain is built from TRBV4-3 and TRBJ2-3; 13 bases agree with TRBD2. Per germline, CDR1 LGHNA and CDR2 YSLEER. This CDR3 contains 19 residues. V lost 0 bases and J lost 4; bases outside the gene matches: 10. The CDR3 coding sequence is TGCGCCAGCAGCCAAGATCGAGGACTAGCGGGGGCGCTTGCAGATACGCAGTATTTT. This translates into CASSQDRGLAGALADTQYF.

The chain employs TRBV4-1 and TRBJ2-3; weak D call: TRBD2 (6 bases). This CDR3 contains 17 residues. With 0 bases removed from V and 1 base from J, the gap between germline ends came to 14 bases. The germline gives CDR1 MGHRA, CDR2 YSYEKL. In nucleotides, the CDR3 is TGCGCCAGCAGCCAAGATAACCATGGCGGGGGCACAGATACGCAGTATTTT. Protein sequence: CASSQDNHGGGTDTQYF.

The J gene is TRBJ1-2, the V gene TRBV10-3; weak D call: TRBD1 (5 bases). The CDR3 covers 13 residues. The germline V gene encodes CDR1 ENHRY and CDR2 SYGVKD. V was cut by 7 bases and J by 6 bases, with 15 bases left in between. The CDR3 loop reads CAIIDQTENGYTF. DNA for the CDR3: TGTGCCATCATTGACCAGACAGAGAATGGCTACACCTTC.

The chain is built from TRBV29-1 and TRBJ1-1; D remains ambiguous. Germline V gene lookup returns CDR1 SQVTM and CDR2 ANQGSEA. The V and J ends lost 6 bases and 0 bases respectively, with 11 bases between them. This CDR3 region has 13 residues. The CDR3 DNA follows: TGCAGCGTCGCTTTCGGGGTGAACACTGAAGCTTTCTTT. Protein product: CSVAFGVNTEAFF.

The chain employs TRBV20-1 and TRBJ2-5, with D unclear. V gave up 7 bases and J gave up 0 bases, with 6 bases separating them. The CDR3 is 11 residues long. CDR1 is DFQATT and CDR2 is SNEGSKA in the germline V gene (reference sequence). The CDR3 here is CSEQHQETQYF. CDR3 in DNA: TGCAGTGAACAGCACCAAGAGACCCAGTACTTC.

The rearrangement links TRBV19 to TRBJ2-7, with 8 bases fitting TRBD2. The ends lost 3 bases at V and 0 bases at J; junction bases unmatched: 7. CDR3 length equals 16 residues. The germline V gene has CDR1 LNHDA and CDR2 SQIVND (reference sequence). CDR3 amino acids: CASSIWTSSYSYEQYF. Here the CDR3 DNA reads TGTGCCAGTAGTATTTGGACTAGCTCTTACTCCTACGAGCAGTACTTC.

The V call is TRBV7-9, the J call TRBJ1-4; 10 bases match TRBD1. Trimming took 6 bases from V and 7 from J; bases not matched to a gene: 8. Germline values: CDR1 SEHNR, CDR2 FQNEAQ (reference sequence). The CDR3 is 15 amino acids. The CDR3 spells CASSHSGTGVEKLFF. In nucleotides, the CDR3 is TGTGCCAGCAGTCACTCGGGGACAGGGGTTGAAAAACTGTTTTTT.

The chain uses TRBV18 and TRBJ2-7; 8 bases line up with TRBD2. V gave up 6 bases and J gave up 0 bases; unmatched junction bases: 10. The CDR3 loop spans 16 amino acids. Per germline, CDR1 KGHSH and CDR2 LQKENI. CDR3 DNA sequence: TGTGCCAGCTCGGAAGGGGGACTAGGACTCTCCTACGAGCAGTACTTC. The encoded protein is CASSEGGLGLSYEQYF.

This clone was seen a handful of times. The chain joins TRBV27 to TRBJ1-5, with a tentative D call TRBD1 (6 bases). Germline loops: CDR1 MNHEY, CDR2 SMNVEV (reference sequence). The CDR3 totals 16 residues. Deletions cut 1 base from V and 7 bases from J, with 17 bases between. This CDR3 is CASSLLAGAQEQPQHF. CDR3 sequence (DNA): TGTGCCAGCAGTTTATTGGCGGGGGCGCAGGAACAGCCCCAGCATTTT.

V usage is TRBV19 and J usage is TRBJ2-1, with 11 bases matching TRBD2. This CDR3 comprises 15 residues. V gave up 4 bases and J gave up 4 bases; unmatched junction bases: 3. Looked up from germline, CDR1 is LNHDA and CDR2 is SQIVND (reference sequence). CDR3 residues: CASSTTSGRYNEQFF. In DNA, the CDR3 is TGTGCCAGTAGTACTACTAGCGGGAGATACAATGAGCAGTTCTTC.

This chain joins TRBV27 and TRBJ1-6, with D possibly TRBD1 on 5 matching bases. Germline values: CDR1 MNHEY, CDR2 SMNVEV (reference sequence). Trimming left V 2 bases short and J 7 bases short, with 18 bases between. The CDR3 consists of 17 residues. CDR3 sequence (DNA): TGTGCCAGCAGTTTACCCCCCTTTGGAGGGGTAAATTCACCCCTCCACTTT. It is translated as CASSLPPFGGVNSPLHF.

This rearrangement joins TRBV5-1 to TRBJ2-7, with 9 bases lining up with TRBD1. Trimming removed 3 bases from V and 5 bases from J; junction bases left unmatched: 6. Germline CDR1 SGHRS, CDR2 YFSETQ. The CDR3 runs 14 residues. The CDR3, as DNA: TGCGCCAGCAGCTCCCGGGACAGGGCCCACGAGCAGTACTTC. This codes for CASSSRDRAHEQYF.

The table lists this clone with a few counts. The chain couples TRBV5-1 to TRBJ2-7, with a possible D match to TRBD2 (6 bases). Germline V CDR1 and CDR2: SGHRS, YFSETQ. CDR3 length equals 16 residues. With 5 bases removed from V and 2 bases from J, the gap between germline ends came to 20 bases. CDR3: CASRRVMGGVPYEQYF. The DNA for the CDR3 is TGCGCCAGCAGGCGTGTTATGGGGGGAGTCCCCTACGAGCAGTACTTC.

Regarding this clone: Relative to the germline gene, one junction end is altered; a read error may explain this. This sequence joins TRBV5-6 and TRBJ1-2, with TRBD1 as a possible D gene (5 bases). This CDR3 is built from 14 residues. Germline V gene data show CDR1 as SGHDT and CDR2 as YYEEEE. This chain's CDR3 is CVSSPAGVFYGYTF. The CDR3 nucleotides read TGTGTCAGCAGCCCCGCGGGGGTTTTCTATGGCTACACCTTC.